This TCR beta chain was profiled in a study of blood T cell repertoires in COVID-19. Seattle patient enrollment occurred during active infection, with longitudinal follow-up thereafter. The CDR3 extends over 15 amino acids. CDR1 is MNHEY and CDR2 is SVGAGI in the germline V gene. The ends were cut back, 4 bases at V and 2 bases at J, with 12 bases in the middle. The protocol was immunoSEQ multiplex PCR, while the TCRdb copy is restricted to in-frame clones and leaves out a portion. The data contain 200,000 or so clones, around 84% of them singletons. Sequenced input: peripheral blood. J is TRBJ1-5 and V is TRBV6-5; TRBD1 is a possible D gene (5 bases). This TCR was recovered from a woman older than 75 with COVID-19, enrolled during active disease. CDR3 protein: CASSSTGLGNQPQHF. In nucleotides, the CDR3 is TGTGCCAGCAGTTCTACAGGTCTCGGCAATCAGCCCCAGCATTTT.